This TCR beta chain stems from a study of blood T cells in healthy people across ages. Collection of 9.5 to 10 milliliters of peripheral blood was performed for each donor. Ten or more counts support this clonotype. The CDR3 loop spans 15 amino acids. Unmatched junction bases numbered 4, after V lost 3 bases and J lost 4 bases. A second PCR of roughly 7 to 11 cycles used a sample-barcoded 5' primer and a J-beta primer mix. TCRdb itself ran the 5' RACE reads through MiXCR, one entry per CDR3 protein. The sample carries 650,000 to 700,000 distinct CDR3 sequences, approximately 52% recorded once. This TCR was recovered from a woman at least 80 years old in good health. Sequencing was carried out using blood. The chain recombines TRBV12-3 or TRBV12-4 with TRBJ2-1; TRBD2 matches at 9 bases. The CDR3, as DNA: TGTGCCAGCAGTTTCGGACTAGCGAGATACAATGAGCAGTTCTTC. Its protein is CASSFGLARYNEQFF.